This T cell receptor beta chain was observed in a study of cytomegalovirus exposure and HLA in healthy donors. Germline values: CDR1 SGHTA, CDR2 FQGNSA. Trimming removed 5 bases at V and 8 bases at J, with 15 bases between. This CDR3 region has 13 residues. The data were produced by immunoSEQ multiplex PCR, yet TCRdb's version contains in-frame clones alone and is incomplete. The table shows about 180,000 clones, with roughly 86% occurring only once. This chain links TRBV7-2 with TRBJ1-2, with D possibly being TRBD1 (6 bases). Input material: PBMCs. This TCR was sampled from a man between 18 and 29 years old in good health and CMV-seropositive. The CDR3: CASSLQGSRGYTF. For the CDR3, the DNA is TGTGCCAGCAGCCTCCAGGGGTCGCGGGGCTACACCTTC.